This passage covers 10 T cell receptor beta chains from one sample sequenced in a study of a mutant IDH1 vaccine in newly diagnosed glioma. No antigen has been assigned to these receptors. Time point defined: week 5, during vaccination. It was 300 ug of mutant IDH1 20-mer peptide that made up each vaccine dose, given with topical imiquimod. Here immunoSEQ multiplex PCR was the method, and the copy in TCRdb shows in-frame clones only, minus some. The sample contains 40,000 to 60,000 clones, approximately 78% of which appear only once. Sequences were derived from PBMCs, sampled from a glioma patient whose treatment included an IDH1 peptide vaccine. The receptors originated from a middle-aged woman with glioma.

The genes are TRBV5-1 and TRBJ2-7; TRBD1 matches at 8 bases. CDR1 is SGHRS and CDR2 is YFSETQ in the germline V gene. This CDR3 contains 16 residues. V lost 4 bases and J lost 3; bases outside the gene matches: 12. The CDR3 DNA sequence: TGCGCCAGCAGCCCCGGCTTACAGGGGGTAATCTACGAGCAGTACTTC. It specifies CASSPGLQGVIYEQYF.

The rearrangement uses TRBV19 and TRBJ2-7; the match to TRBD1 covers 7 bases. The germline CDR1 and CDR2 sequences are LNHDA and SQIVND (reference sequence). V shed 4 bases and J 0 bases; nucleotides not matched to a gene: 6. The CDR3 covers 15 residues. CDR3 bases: TGTGCCAGTAGTAGGGACAGACGGAACTCCTACGAGCAGTACTTC. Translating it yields CASSRDRRNSYEQYF.

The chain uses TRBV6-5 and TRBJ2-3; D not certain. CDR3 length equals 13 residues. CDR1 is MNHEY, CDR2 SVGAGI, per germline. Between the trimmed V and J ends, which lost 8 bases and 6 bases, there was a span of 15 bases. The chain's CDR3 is CASSPKIGDTQYF. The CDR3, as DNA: TGTGCCAGCTCCCCCAAGATTGGGGATACGCAGTATTTT.

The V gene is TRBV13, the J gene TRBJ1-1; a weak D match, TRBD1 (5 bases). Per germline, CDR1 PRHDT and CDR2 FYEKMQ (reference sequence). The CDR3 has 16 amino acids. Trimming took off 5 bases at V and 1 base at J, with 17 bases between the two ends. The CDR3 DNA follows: TGTGCCAGCAGCCTAGCGGGGGGGGTTTCGAACACTGAAGCTTTCTTT. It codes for CASSLAGGVSNTEAFF.

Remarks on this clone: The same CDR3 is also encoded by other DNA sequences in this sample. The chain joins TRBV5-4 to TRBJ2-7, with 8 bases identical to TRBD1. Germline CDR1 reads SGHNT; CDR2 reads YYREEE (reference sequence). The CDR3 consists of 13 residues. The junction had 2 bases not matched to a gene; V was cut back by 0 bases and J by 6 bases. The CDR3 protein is CASSLAGGSEQYF. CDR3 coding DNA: TGTGCCAGCAGCTTGGCAGGGGGCAGCGAGCAGTACTTC.

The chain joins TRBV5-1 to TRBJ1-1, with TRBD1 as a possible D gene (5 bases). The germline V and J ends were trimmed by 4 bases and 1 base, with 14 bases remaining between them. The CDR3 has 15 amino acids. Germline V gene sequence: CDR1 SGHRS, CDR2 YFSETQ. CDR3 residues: CASSPSPGTNTEAFF. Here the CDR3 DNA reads TGCGCCAGCAGCCCGAGCCCGGGGACGAACACTGAAGCTTTCTTT. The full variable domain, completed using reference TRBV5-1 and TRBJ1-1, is KAGVTQTPRYLIKTRGQQVTLSCSPISGHRSVSWYQQTPGQGLQFLFEYFSETQRNKGNFPGRFSGRQFSNSRSEMNVSTLELGDSALYLCASSPSPGTNTEAFFGQGTRLTVV.

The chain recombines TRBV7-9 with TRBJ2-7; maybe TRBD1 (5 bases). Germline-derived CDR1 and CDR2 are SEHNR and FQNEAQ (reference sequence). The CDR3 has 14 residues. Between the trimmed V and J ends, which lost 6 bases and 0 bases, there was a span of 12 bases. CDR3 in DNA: TGTGCCAGCAGTAGTCAGGGTAACTCCTACGAGCAGTACTTC. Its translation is CASSSQGNSYEQYF.

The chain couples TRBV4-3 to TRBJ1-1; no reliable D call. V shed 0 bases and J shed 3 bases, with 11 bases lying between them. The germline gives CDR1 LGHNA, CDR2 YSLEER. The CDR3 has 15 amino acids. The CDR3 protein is CASSQDIGRDTEAFF. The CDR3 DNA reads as TGCGCCAGCAGCCAAGATATTGGGAGGGACACTGAAGCTTTCTTT.

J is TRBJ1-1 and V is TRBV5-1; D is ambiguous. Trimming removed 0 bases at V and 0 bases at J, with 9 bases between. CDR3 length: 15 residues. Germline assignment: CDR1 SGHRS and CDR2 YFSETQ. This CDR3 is CASSLAGPVNTEAFF. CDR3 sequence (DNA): TGCGCCAGCAGCTTGGCCGGACCCGTGAACACTGAAGCTTTCTTT.

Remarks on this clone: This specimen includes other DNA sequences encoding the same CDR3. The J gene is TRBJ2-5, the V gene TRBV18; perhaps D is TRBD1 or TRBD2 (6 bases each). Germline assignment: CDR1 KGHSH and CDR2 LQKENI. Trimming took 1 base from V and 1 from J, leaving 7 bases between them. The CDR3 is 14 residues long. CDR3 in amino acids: CASSPQGGQETQYF. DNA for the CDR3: TGTGCCAGCTCACCACAGGGGGGCCAAGAGACCCAGTACTTC.